This T cell receptor (beta chain) was captured in a study of T cell clonality in common variable immunodeficiency. Repertoires were generated with immunoSEQ multiplex PCR, while TCRdb's copy carries only in-frame clones and drops some. Recorded here are 35,000 to 50,000 clones, none singletons. CDR3 size: 15 residues. Germline V gives CDR1 LNHDA, CDR2 SQIVND (reference sequence). The V and J ends lost 4 bases and 9 bases, in that order; junction bases with no gene match: 8. This clone was detected many times. Its antigen remains unidentified. The read ends 3 residues early relative to the CDR3; the germline J gene fills the gap. General study results and limits: CVID subjects showed higher TCRbeta clonality than healthy controls. In common variable immunodeficiency, TCR beta chains reportedly carried fewer deletions and N-nucleotide insertions.

This TCR came from a person between 18 and 70 years old in good health. The J gene is TRBJ2-1, the V gene TRBV19; 11 bases map to TRBD2. The sequencing sample was made of peripheral blood mononuclear cells. The CDR3 protein is CASSSGGTSGGEQFF. The DNA read from the CDR3 is TGTGCCAGTAGTAGTGGTGGGACTAGCGGAGGTGAG.